This T cell receptor (beta chain) was sequenced in a study of long-term antiretroviral therapy in people with HIV. At the survey level, the v3.0 immunoSEQ assay was run. TCRdb's table, derived via immunoSEQ multiplex PCR, lists solely in-frame clones and lacks some. This sample has under 13,000 clones, with around 81% found just once. Whole-study findings and limits: Nothing was known about ART adherence, viral resistance or changes in therapy. The clones with expansion before ART were dominant in the repertoire at all time points. CDR3 lengths in HIV samples spanned a narrower range than controls. Patients on ART gained diversity, which nonetheless stayed below transplant donor controls.

On this clone itself: Its cognate antigen is unknown.

With V trimmed by 5 bases and J by 4 bases, 9 bases remained unmatched. The CDR3 is made up of 16 amino acids. The germline V gene has CDR1 MNHEY and CDR2 SMNVEV (reference sequence). The starting material was unsorted PBMCs, obtained 1.8 years after starting antiretroviral therapy. The sequence came from a man in his forties or fifties with HIV. The chain is built from TRBV27 and TRBJ2-5; TRBD2 matches 11 bases. CDR3 DNA: TGTGCCAGCAGTCAAAAGACTAGCGGGATAGGAGAGACCCAGTACTTC. It yields the protein CASSQKTSGIGETQYF.